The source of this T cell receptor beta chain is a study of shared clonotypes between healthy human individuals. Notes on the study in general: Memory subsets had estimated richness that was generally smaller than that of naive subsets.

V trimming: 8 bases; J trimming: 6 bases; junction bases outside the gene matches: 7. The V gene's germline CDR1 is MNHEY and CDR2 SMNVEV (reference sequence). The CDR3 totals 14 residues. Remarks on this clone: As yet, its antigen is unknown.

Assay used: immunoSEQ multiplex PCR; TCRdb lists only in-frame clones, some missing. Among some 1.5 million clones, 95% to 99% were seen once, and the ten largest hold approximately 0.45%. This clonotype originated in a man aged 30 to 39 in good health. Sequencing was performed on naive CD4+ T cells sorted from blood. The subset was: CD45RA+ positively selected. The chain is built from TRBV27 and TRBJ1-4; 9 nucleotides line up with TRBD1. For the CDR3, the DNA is TGTGCCAGCGGCCCGACAGGGGGATATGAAAAACTGTTTTTT. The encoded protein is CASGPTGGYEKLFF.